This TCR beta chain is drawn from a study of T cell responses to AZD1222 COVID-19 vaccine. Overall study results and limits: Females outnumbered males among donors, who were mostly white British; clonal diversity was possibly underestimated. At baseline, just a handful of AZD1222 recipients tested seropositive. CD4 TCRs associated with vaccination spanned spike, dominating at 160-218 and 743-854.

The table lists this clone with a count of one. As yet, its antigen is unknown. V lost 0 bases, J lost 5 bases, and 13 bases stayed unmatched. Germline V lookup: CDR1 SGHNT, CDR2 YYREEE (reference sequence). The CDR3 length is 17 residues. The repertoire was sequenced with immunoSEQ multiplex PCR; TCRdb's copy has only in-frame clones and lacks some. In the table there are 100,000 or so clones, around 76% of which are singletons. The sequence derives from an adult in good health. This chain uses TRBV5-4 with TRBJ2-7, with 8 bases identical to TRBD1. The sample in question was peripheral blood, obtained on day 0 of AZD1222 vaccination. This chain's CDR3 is CASSLALVGTGGNEQYF. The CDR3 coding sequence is TGTGCCAGCAGCTTGGCACTGGTCGGGACAGGAGGAAACGAGCAGTACTTC.